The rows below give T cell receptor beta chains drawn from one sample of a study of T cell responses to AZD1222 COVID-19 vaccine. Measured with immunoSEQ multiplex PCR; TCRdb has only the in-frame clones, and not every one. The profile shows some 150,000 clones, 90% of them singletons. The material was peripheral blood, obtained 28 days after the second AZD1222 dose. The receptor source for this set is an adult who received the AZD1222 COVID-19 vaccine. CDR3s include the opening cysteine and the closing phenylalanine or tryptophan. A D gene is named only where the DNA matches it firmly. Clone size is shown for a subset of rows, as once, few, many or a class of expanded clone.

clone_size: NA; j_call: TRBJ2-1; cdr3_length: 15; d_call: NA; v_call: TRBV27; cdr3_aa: CASSFLGQGGMEQFF; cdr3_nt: TGTGCCAGCAGTTTTTTAGGGCAGGGCGGAATGGAGCAGTTCTTC
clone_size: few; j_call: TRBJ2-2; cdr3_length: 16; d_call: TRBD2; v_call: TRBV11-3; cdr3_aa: CASSPGLAGGSGELFF; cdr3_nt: TGTGCCAGCAGCCCAGGACTAGCGGGAGGATCCGGGGAGCTGTTTTTT
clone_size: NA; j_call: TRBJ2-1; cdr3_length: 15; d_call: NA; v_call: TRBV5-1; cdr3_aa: CASSQQGTGVNEQFF; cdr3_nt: TGCGCCAGCAGCCAACAGGGGACTGGTGTTAATGAGCAGTTCTTC
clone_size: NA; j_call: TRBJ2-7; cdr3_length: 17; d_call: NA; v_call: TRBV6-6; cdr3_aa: CASSRYSSRVGTYEQYF; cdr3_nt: TGTGCCAGCAGTCGATACTCCTCTAGGGTGGGTACCTACGAGCAGTACTTC
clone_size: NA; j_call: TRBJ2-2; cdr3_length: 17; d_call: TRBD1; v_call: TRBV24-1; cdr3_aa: CATSDFRRDRITGELFF; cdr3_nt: TGTGCCACCAGTGATTTCCGCCGGGACAGGATCACCGGGGAGCTGTTTTTT
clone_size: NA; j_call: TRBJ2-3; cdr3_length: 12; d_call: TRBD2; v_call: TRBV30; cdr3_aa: CAWMRGADTQYF; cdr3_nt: TGTGCCTGGATGCGGGGGGCAGATACGCAGTATTTT
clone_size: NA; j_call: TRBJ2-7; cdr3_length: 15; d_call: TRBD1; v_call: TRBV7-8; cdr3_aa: CASSLAGTGANEQYF; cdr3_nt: TGTGCCAGCAGCTTAGCTGGGACAGGTGCAAACGAGCAGTACTTC
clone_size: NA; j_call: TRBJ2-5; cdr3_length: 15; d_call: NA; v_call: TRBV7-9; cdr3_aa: CASSSLTSDAETQYF; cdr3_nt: TGTGCCAGCAGCTCACTCACATCGGACGCGGAGACCCAGTACTTC
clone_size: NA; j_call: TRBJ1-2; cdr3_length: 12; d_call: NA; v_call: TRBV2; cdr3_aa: CASDDRSYGYTF; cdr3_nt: TGTGCCAGTGACGACAGGAGCTATGGCTACACCTTC
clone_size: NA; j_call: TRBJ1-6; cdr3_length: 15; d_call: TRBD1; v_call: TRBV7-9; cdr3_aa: CASSSSGTENSPLHF; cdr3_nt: TGTGCCAGCAGCTCATCCGGGACAGAAAATTCACCCCTCCACTTT
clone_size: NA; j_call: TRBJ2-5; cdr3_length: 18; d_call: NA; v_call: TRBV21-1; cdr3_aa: CARRTDEWGSGGQETQYF; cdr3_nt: TGTGCCAGACGGACAGATGAATGGGGTAGCGGGGGCCAAGAGACCCAGTACTTC
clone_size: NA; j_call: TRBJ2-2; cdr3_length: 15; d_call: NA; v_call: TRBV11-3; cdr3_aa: CASSSGGLNTGELFF; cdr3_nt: TGTGCCAGCAGCTCTGGCGGACTGAACACCGGGGAGCTGTTTTTT
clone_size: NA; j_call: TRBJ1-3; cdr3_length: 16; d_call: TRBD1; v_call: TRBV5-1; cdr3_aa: CASSRGQGGFGNTIYF; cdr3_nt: TGCGCCAGCAGTCGAGGACAGGGGGGATTTGGAAACACCATATATTTT
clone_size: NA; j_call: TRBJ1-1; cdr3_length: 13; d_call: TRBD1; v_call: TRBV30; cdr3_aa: CAWSRQGPTEAFF; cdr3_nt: TGTGCCTGGAGCCGACAGGGACCCACTGAAGCTTTCTTT
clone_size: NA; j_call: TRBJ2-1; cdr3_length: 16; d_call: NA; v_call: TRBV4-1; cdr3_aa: CASSHLGRLRYNEQFF; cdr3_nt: TGCGCCAGCAGCCATCTGGGTCGATTGCGGTACAATGAGCAGTTCTTC
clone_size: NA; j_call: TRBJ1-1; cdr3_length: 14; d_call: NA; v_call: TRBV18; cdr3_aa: CASSPIGGFTEAFF; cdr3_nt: TGTGCCAGCTCACCAATAGGGGGGTTTACTGAAGCTTTCTTT
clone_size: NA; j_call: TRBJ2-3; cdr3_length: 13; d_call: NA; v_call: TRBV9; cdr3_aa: CASGTHSTDTQYF; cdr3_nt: TGTGCCAGCGGCACACATAGCACAGATACGCAGTATTTT
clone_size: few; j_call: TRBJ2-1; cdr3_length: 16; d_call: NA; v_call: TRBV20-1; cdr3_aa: CSASNPGGGTYNEQFF; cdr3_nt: TGCAGTGCTAGTAACCCTGGCGGGGGCACCTACAATGAGCAGTTCTTC
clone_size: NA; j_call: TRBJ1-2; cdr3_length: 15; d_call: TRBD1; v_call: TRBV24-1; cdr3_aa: CATSEGTGLFGGYTF; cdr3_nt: TGTGCCACCAGTGAGGGGACAGGGTTATTTGGGGGCTACACCTTC
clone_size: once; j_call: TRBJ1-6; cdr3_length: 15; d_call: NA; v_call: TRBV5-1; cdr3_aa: CASREGGAYNSPLHF; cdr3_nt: TGCGCCAGCAGGGAGGGGGGGGCCTATAATTCACCCCTCCACTTT
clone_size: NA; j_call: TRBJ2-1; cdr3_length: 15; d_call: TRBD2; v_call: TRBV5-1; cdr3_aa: CASSWEGLAGGEQFF; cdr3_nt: TGCGCCAGCAGCTGGGAGGGACTAGCGGGAGGTGAGCAGTTCTTC
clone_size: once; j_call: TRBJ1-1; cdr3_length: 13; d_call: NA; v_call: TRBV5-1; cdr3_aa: CASSPGGDTEAFF; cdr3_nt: TGCGCCAGCAGCCCGGGGGGTGACACTGAAGCTTTCTTT
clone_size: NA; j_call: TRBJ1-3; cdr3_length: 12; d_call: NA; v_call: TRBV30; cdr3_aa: CAWSGAGNTIYF; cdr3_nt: TGTGCCTGGAGTGGGGCTGGAAACACCATATATTTT
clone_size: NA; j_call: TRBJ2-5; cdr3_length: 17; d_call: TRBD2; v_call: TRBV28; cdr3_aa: CASSPLDMREGRVTQYF; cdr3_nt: TGTGCCAGCAGTCCCTTGGATATGCGGGAGGGCCGGGTGACCCAGTACTTC
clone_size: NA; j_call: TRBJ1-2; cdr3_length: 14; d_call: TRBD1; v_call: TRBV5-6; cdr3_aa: CASSLGGTGVGYTF; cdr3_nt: TGTGCCAGCAGCTTGGGAGGGACAGGGGTTGGCTACACCTTC
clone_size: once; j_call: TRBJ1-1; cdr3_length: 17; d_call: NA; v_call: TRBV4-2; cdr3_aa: CASSQDFVHEQGKEAFF; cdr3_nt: TGTGCCAGCAGCCAAGATTTTGTCCACGAGCAGGGAAAAGAAGCTTTCTTT
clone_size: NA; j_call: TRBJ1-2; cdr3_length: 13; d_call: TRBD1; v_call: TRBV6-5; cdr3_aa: CASKDRGPYGYTF; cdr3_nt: TGTGCCAGCAAAGACAGGGGCCCCTATGGCTACACCTTC
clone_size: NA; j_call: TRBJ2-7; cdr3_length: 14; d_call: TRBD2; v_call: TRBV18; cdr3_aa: CASSPRTGGFEQYF; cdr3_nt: TGTGCCAGCTCACCTAGAACGGGGGGATTTGAGCAGTACTTC
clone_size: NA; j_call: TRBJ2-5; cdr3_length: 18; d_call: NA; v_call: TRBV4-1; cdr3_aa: CASSLKDLASLGGETQYF; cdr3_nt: TGCGCCAGCAGCCTTAAGGACCTTGCTTCTCTAGGGGGGGAGACCCAGTACTTC
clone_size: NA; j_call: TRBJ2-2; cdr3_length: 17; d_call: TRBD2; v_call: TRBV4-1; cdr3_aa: CASSQAIAGLNTGELFF; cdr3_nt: TGCGCCAGCAGCCAAGCGATAGCGGGCTTGAACACCGGGGAGCTGTTTTTT
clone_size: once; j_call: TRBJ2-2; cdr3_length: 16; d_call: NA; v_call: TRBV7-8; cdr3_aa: CASSPPRLPNTGELFF; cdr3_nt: TGTGCCAGCAGCCCACCCCGGTTGCCGAACACCGGGGAGCTGTTTTTT
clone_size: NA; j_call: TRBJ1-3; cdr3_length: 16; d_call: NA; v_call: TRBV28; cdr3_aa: CASSLLGRGSGNTIYF; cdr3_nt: TGTGCCAGCAGTTTACTTGGCCGGGGCTCTGGAAACACCATATATTTT
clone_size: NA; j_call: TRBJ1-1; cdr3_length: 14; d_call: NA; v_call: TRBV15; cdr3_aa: CATSRTGGGTEAFF; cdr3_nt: TGTGCCACCAGTCGTACGGGGGGGGGCACTGAAGCTTTCTTT
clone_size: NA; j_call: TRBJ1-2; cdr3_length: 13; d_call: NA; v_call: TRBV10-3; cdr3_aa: CAISGGQNYGYTF; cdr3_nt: TGTGCCATCAGTGGAGGACAGAACTATGGCTACACCTTC
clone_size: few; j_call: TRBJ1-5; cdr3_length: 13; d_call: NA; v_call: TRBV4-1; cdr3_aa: CASSPVSDQPQHF; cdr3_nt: TGCGCCAGCAGCCCAGTGTCAGATCAGCCCCAGCATTTT
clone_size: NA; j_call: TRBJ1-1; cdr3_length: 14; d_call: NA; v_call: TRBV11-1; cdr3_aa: CASSLDLGNTEAFF; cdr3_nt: TGTGCCAGCAGCTTAGATCTGGGGAACACTGAAGCTTTCTTT
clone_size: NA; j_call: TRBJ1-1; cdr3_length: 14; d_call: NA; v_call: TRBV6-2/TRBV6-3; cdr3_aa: CASSYGGLNTEAFF; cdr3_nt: TGTGCCAGCAGTTACGGGGGCCTGAACACTGAAGCTTTCTTT
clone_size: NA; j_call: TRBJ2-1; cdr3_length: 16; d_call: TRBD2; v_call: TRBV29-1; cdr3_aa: CSVGSGRSGGFDEQFF; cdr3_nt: TGCAGCGTTGGGTCTGGTCGTAGCGGGGGGTTCGATGAGCAGTTCTTC
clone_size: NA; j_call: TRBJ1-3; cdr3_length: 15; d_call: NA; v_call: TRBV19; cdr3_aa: CASSIRLTSGNTIYF; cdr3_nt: TGTGCCAGTAGTATCCGCCTGACCTCTGGAAACACCATATATTTT
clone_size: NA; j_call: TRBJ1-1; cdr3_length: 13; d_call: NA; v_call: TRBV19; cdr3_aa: CASNDFSNTEAFF; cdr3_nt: TGTGCCAGTAATGACTTTTCGAACACTGAAGCTTTCTTT
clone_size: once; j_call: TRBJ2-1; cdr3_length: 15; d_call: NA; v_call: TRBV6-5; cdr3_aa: CASSRNSGSYNEQFF; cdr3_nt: TGTGCCAGCAGCCGGAACAGCGGGTCCTACAATGAGCAGTTCTTC
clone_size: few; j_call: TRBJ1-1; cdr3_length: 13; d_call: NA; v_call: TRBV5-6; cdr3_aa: CASSRGTPGEAFF; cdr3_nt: TGTGCCAGCAGCCGGGGGACTCCGGGTGAAGCTTTCTTT
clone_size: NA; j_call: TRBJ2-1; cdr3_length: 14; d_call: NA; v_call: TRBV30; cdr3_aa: CAWARGTRYNEQFF; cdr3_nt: TGTGCCTGGGCCAGGGGCACCCGATACAATGAGCAGTTCTTC
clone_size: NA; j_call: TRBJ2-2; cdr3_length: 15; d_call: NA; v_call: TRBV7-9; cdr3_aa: CASSLLEGSSGELFF; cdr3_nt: TGTGCCAGCAGCTTGCTAGAAGGGTCCTCCGGGGAGCTGTTTTTT